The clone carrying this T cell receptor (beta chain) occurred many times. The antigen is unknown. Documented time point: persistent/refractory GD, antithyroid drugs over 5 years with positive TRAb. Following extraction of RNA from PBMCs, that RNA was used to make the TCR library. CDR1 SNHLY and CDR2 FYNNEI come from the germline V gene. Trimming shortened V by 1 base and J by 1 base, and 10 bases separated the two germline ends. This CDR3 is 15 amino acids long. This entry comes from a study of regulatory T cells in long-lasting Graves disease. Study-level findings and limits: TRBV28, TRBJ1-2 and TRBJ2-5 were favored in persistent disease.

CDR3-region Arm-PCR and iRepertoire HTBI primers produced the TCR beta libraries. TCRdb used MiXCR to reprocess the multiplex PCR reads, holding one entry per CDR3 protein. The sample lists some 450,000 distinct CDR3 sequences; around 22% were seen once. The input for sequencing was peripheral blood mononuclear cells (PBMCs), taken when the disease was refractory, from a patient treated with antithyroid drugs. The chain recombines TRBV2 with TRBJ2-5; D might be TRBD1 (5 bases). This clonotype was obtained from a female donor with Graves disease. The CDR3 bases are TGTGCCAGCAGTGAAGTGGGGCAGCCCCAAGAGACCCAGTACTTC. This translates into CASSEVGQPQETQYF. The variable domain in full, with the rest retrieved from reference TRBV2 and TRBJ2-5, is EPEVTQTPSHQVTQMGQEVILRCVPISNHLYFYWYRQILGQKVEFLVSFYNNEISEKSEIFDDQFSVERPDGSNFTLKIRSTKLEDSAMYFCASSEVGQPQETQYFGPGTRLLVL.